The TCR beta chain under discussion was sequenced for a study of cytomegalovirus exposure and HLA in healthy donors. In the case of this clone: Antigen unknown.

Likely unrecorded immune exposures existed in these nominally healthy donors. Findings and limits, study-wide: In an earlier analysis, in 587 donors, most V segments appeared productive either ~87% or ~30% of the time. It was only CMV serostatus that was available as immune exposure information.

V shed 9 bases and J shed 4 bases, with 9 bases lying between them. Germline assignment: CDR1 LNHDA and CDR2 SQIVND (reference sequence). The CDR3 has 11 amino acids. Vbeta (60) and Jbeta (13) primers were used in the PCR. The authors' processing: In a later analysis, the count reached 75 million to 90 million unique TCR beta chains, with roughly 9.9 million shared. Here immunoSEQ multiplex PCR was the method, and the copy in TCRdb shows in-frame clones only, minus some. That table furnishes V, J and clone size, whereas the DNA furnished D and trimming. There are 130,000 or so clones in the sample; about 8.5% occur only once, and around 5.5% lies in the top ten.

The chain combines TRBV19 with TRBJ1-1, with a possible D match to TRBD1 (5 bases). The origin of this receptor is a man aged 35-49 years in good health and CMV-seronegative. The sequenced sample was PBMCs. CDR3 in amino acids: CASGGGTEAFF. DNA of the CDR3: TGTGCCAGCGGGGGAGGCACTGAAGCTTTCTTT.